These 22 T cell receptor beta chains were all obtained from the same sample, sequenced in a study of shared clonotypes between healthy human individuals. The method was immunoSEQ multiplex PCR; TCRdb's version includes in-frame clones alone and lacks a portion of them. The sample carries some 900,000 clones, 60% to 85% recorded once. What was sequenced was memory CD4+ T cells sorted from blood. The subset is: CD45RA-negative fraction. Receptors were obtained from a man aged 18 to 30 in good health.

The rearrangement uses TRBV10-3 and TRBJ1-1, with D perhaps matching TRBD1 (5 bases). Germline loops: CDR1 ENHRY, CDR2 SYGVKD. This CDR3 contains 14 residues. Trimming took off 3 bases at V and 1 base at J, with 9 bases between the two ends. CDR3 amino acids: CAISEGTRNTEAFF. CDR3 in DNA: TGTGCCATCAGTGAAGGGACGAGGAACACTGAAGCTTTCTTT.

The chain couples TRBV7-3 to TRBJ2-7, with 7 nucleotides matching TRBD1. CDR3 length: 15 amino acids. Germline-derived CDR1 and CDR2 are SGHTA and FQGTGA. The ends lost 2 bases at V and 3 bases at J; junction bases unmatched: 7. The CDR3 loop reads CASSLAATGFYEQYF. The CDR3 bases are TGTGCCAGCAGCTTAGCCGCGACAGGGTTCTACGAGCAGTACTTC. Complete variable domain (other parts from reference TRBV7-3 and TRBJ2-7): GAGVSQTPSNKVTEKGKYVELRCDPISGHTALYWYRQSLGQGPEFLIYFQGTGAADDSGLPNDRFFAVRPEGSVSTLKIQRTERGDSAVYLCASSLAATGFYEQYFGPGTRLTVT.

This rearrangement joins TRBV9 to TRBJ2-2; no definite D call. Germline V gene sequence: CDR1 SGDLS, CDR2 YYNGEE. Trimming cost V 0 bases and J 5 bases, with 8 bases left between them. The CDR3 covers 14 residues. The CDR3: CASSVVSVTGELFF. CDR3 DNA sequence: TGTGCCAGCAGCGTAGTATCCGTTACCGGGGAGCTGTTTTTT. Full variable domain (outside the CDR3, taken from reference TRBV9 and TRBJ2-2): DSGVTQTPKHLITATGQRVTLRCSPRSGDLSVYWYQQSLDQGLQFLIQYYNGEERAKGNILERFSAQQFPDLHSELNLSSLELGDSALYFCASSVVSVTGELFFGEGSRLTVL.

The chain is built from TRBV5-4 and TRBJ1-6; D is perhaps TRBD1 (6 bases). Germline CDR1 SGHNT, CDR2 YYREEE (reference sequence). This CDR3 is 14 amino acids long. V lost 1 base, J lost 5 bases, and 7 bases lay in between. The DNA for the CDR3 is TGTGCCAGCAGCTTGCCAGGGGATAATTCACCCCTCCACTTT. This sequence encodes CASSLPGDNSPLHF.

The rearrangement links TRBV6-6 to TRBJ1-5; tentatively, D is TRBD1 (5 bases). Between the trimmed V and J ends, which lost 5 bases and 1 base, there was a span of 12 bases. CDR3 length: 15 residues. CDR1 is MNHNY and CDR2 is SVGAGI in the germline V gene (reference sequence). CDR3 in DNA: TGTGCCAGCAGTGGGGGATCTCTAAGCAATCAGCCCCAGCATTTT. Its translation: CASSGGSLSNQPQHF.

The chain combines TRBV5-1 with TRBJ2-1; 9 bases match TRBD1. Germline CDR1 SGHRS, CDR2 YFSETQ. The V segment lost 3 bases and the J segment 5 bases; nucleotides outside the gene matches: 6. This CDR3 comprises 15 residues. DNA for the CDR3: TGCGCCAGCAGCTCGGGGACAGGGTCCCACAATGAGCAGTTCTTC. It is translated as CASSSGTGSHNEQFF.

The chain employs TRBV5-1 and TRBJ1-1; 10 bases match TRBD1. Germline CDR1 is SGHRS and CDR2 is YFSETQ. The length of the CDR3 is 16 residues. V gave up 3 bases and J gave up 1 base; unmatched junction bases: 6. CDR3: CASSSGDRGQNTEAFF. CDR3 DNA: TGCGCCAGCAGCTCTGGGGACAGGGGACAGAACACTGAAGCTTTCTTT.

This clone was observed a single time. V gene TRBV25-1 combines with J gene TRBJ2-7; TRBD1 matches at 8 bases. With 6 bases clipped from V and 4 bases from J, the junction kept 14 bases outside the gene matches. The CDR3 spans 16 residues. The V gene's germline CDR1 is MGHDK and CDR2 SYGVNS. CDR3 coding DNA: TGTGCCAGCAGGGATGCTGGGCCAGGGGGCCGGTACGAGCAGTACTTC. Translating gives CASRDAGPGGRYEQYF.

This clone was picked up a small number of times. The sample contains more than one DNA sequence encoding this CDR3. The chain has TRBV18 and TRBJ1-2; 9 nucleotides match TRBD1. Germline-derived CDR1 and CDR2 are KGHSH and LQKENI. The V segment lost 0 bases and the J segment 2 bases; nucleotides outside the gene matches: 1. The CDR3 spans 15 residues. CDR3 DNA sequence: TGTGCCAGCTCACCACCCGGGACAGGGAACTATGGCTACACCTTC. This encodes CASSPPGTGNYGYTF.

CDR3 bases: TGTGCCAGCTCACCCTCCGGGACAGGGGGTAACGAGCAGTACTTC. This codes for CASSPSGTGGNEQYF. The genes are TRBV18 and TRBJ2-7; 11 bases are shared with TRBD1. The CDR3 totals 15 residues. With 3 bases clipped from V and 5 bases from J, the junction kept 6 bases outside the gene matches. The germline V gene has CDR1 KGHSH and CDR2 LQKENI.

This chain uses TRBV5-1 with TRBJ2-6; 8 bases are shared with TRBD1. Germline CDR1 reads SGHRS; CDR2 reads YFSETQ. J was trimmed by 4 bases and V by 4 bases; bases with no gene match: 4. This CDR3 region has 15 residues. Here the CDR3 reads CASSETGAGANVLTF. The CDR3 DNA is TGCGCCAGCAGCGAGACAGGGGCCGGGGCCAACGTCCTGACTTTC.

The chain is built from TRBV28 and TRBJ2-6; no clear D gene. This CDR3 comprises 13 residues. Germline CDR1 reads MDHEN; CDR2 reads SYDVKM. V lost 10 bases to trimming and J lost 0 bases, with 7 bases between them. This CDR3 reads CATRLSGANVLTF. The CDR3 DNA reads as TGTGCCACCCGCCTCTCTGGGGCCAACGTCCTGACTTTC.

The chain carries TRBV19 and TRBJ1-6, with 10 bases matching TRBD1. Germline CDR1 and CDR2: LNHDA and SQIVND (reference sequence). There are 16 residues in the CDR3. V lost 7 bases to trimming and J lost 6 bases; unmatched junction nucleotides: 9. In nucleotides, the CDR3 is TGTGCCAGTACCTCCCGCGGACAGGGGGGTAATTCACCCCTCCACTTT. This encodes CASTSRGQGGNSPLHF. The full variable domain, in which reference TRBV19 and TRBJ1-6 provide the parts outside the CDR3, is DGGITQSPKYLFRKEGQNVTLSCEQNLNHDAMYWYRQDPGQGLRLIYYSQIVNDFQKGDIAEGYSVSREKKESFPLTVTSAQKNPTAFYLCASTSRGQGGNSPLHFGNGTRLTVT.

The chain has TRBV4-3 and TRBJ2-7; TRBD2 agrees at 13 bases. Germline V CDR1 and CDR2: LGHNA, YSLEER. The ends lost 4 bases at V and 3 bases at J; junction bases unmatched: 18. CDR3 length: 20 residues. In nucleotides, the CDR3 is TGCGCCAGCAGCCTCCAAGCGGCCGGGACTAGCGGGATGAGTGGCTACGAGCAGTACTTC. As protein: CASSLQAAGTSGMSGYEQYF.

The chain is built from TRBV5-4 and TRBJ1-3; possible D gene TRBD1, 5 bases. This CDR3 is 14 amino acids long. The V gene's germline CDR1 is SGHNT and CDR2 YYREEE (reference sequence). V lost 5 bases and J lost 0, with 9 bases in between. The CDR3 DNA follows: TGTGCCAGCAGACGTGACAGCTCTGGAAACACCATATATTTT. This encodes CASRRDSSGNTIYF.

This clone was counted once. This sequence joins TRBV15 and TRBJ2-7; D is unclear. CDR3 length: 15 residues. Trimming shortened V by 2 bases and J by 7 bases, and 18 bases separated the two germline ends. Per the germline V gene, CDR1 is LNHNV and CDR2 is YYDKDF (reference sequence). The CDR3 sequence is CATSRLSGIPSEQYF. The CDR3 coding sequence is TGTGCCACCAGCAGACTTTCTGGGATCCCGTCGGAGCAGTACTTC.

This clone was seen ten or more times. Other DNA sequences in the same sample also yield this CDR3. This chain connects TRBV5-4 to TRBJ2-3; 10 bases are shared with TRBD2. CDR3 length: 17 residues. Looked up from germline, CDR1 is SGHNT and CDR2 is YYREEE (reference sequence). V shed 4 bases, J shed 1 base, and the junction held 9 bases outside the gene matches. CDR3 amino acids: CASSPGGLAGGTDTQYF. The DNA for the CDR3 is TGTGCCAGCAGCCCGGGAGGGCTAGCGGGGGGCACAGATACGCAGTATTTT.

The chain is built from TRBV28 and TRBJ1-4; the D is unclear. Trimming removed 5 bases at V and 4 bases at J, with 14 bases between. The CDR3 consists of 15 residues. Germline V lookup: CDR1 MDHEN, CDR2 SYDVKM. CDR3 residues: CASSTPSTGNEKLFF. The CDR3 bases are TGTGCCAGCAGTACCCCCTCAACGGGTAATGAAAAACTGTTTTTT.

With respect to this clone: The same CDR3 can be traced to other DNA sequences in this sample. J is TRBJ2-3 and V is TRBV10-3; D not resolved. V was shortened by 2 bases and J by 1 base, with 4 bases between the two germline ends. There are 13 residues in the CDR3. Germline V gene data show CDR1 as ENHRY and CDR2 as SYGVKD. The CDR3 protein is CAISEGGTDTQYF. The CDR3 DNA sequence: TGTGCCATCAGTGAGGGTGGCACAGATACGCAGTATTTT.

The genes are TRBV7-9 and TRBJ2-7; a weak D match, TRBD2 (6 bases). Per germline, CDR1 SEHNR and CDR2 FQNEAQ (reference sequence). V gave up 6 bases and J gave up 7 bases, with 10 bases separating them. The CDR3 contains 11 residues. In DNA, the CDR3 is TGTGCCAGCAGTTCAGGGAGGGAGCAGTACTTC. Translated: CASSSGREQYF.

The rearrangement links TRBV11-1 to TRBJ2-2; D gene unclear. Trimming removed 7 bases at V and 8 bases at J, with 8 bases between. The germline CDR1 and CDR2 sequences are SGHAT and FQDESV (reference sequence). CDR3 length: 11 amino acids. CDR3 coding DNA: TGTGCCAGCATGAATTCTGGGGAGCTGTTTTTT. Its protein is CASMNSGELFF.

The chain recombines TRBV28 with TRBJ1-3; TRBD1 might be the D (5 bases). The V end lost 3 bases, the J end lost 2 bases, and 11 bases lay between the germline ends. CDR1 and CDR2 from the germline V gene are MDHEN and SYDVKM. The CDR3 totals 15 residues. CDR3 DNA: TGTGCCAGCAGTTTGGGGACTAGGACTGGAAACACCATATATTTT. Translation: CASSLGTRTGNTIYF.